In this sample, the clone carrying this T cell receptor beta chain turned up a few times. Its antigen is currently unknown. These data are taken from a study of T-cell memory formation after mild COVID-19. General observations from the study: Memory cells collected pre-infection included some clones that later responded, suggesting cross-reactive memory joined. CM and EM subsets held most contracting CD4+ clones; EMRA held CD8+ ones. CD4+ bias marked clones expanding day 15 to 37, unlike balanced contracting clones.

TCRdb passed the 5' RACE reads through MiXCR, listing each CDR3 protein once. The table has 260,000 or so distinct CDR3 sequences, approximately 15% seen once. The CDR3 totals 12 residues. V gave up 3 bases and J gave up 9 bases, with 9 bases separating them. This clonotype was sampled from a man between 18 and 29 years old who had mild COVID-19 (a few samples of this study predate the infection). Cell type and time point are not known. The chain has TRBV12-3 or TRBV12-4 and TRBJ2-1, with D perhaps matching TRBD2 (5 bases). Sequencing input: PBMCs or a T cell subset sorted from them (not recorded which). CDR3 sequence (DNA): TGTGCCAGCAGTTTTACTAGGACTGAGCAGTTCTTC. This sequence encodes CASSFTRTEQFF.